This entry is about one TCR beta chain. Its antigen is currently unknown. The CDR3 extends over 16 amino acids. Germline loops: CDR1 MNHNS, CDR2 SASEGT. J lost 5 bases, V lost 5 bases, and 10 bases had no gene match. The data are from a study of Graves' ophthalmopathy and Graves' hyperthyroidism. Regarding the study as a whole: Appearing in blood as well were most expanded thyroid clonotypes above 0.001 frequency.

TCR beta CDR3 amplification used RNA transcripts. HTBI primers primed a first-round RT-PCR, and a second-round multiplex PCR followed. From the multiplex PCR reads, TCRdb called clonotypes with MiXCR, one entry per CDR3 protein. The data contain hundreds of thousands of distinct CDR3 sequences, approximately 22% of them singletons. This sequence originates from a woman between 18 and 30 years old with stable Graves' hyperthyroidism. Some clones in this sample may be carry-over from other donors' samples. The sequenced sample consisted of peripheral blood. The rearrangement uses TRBV6-1 and TRBJ2-7; TRBD2 agrees at 12 bases. The CDR3 loop is CASSPLAGGAGDEQYF. The CDR3 DNA reads TGTGCCAGCAGTCCACTAGCGGGGGGAGCCGGCGACGAGCAGTACTTC.